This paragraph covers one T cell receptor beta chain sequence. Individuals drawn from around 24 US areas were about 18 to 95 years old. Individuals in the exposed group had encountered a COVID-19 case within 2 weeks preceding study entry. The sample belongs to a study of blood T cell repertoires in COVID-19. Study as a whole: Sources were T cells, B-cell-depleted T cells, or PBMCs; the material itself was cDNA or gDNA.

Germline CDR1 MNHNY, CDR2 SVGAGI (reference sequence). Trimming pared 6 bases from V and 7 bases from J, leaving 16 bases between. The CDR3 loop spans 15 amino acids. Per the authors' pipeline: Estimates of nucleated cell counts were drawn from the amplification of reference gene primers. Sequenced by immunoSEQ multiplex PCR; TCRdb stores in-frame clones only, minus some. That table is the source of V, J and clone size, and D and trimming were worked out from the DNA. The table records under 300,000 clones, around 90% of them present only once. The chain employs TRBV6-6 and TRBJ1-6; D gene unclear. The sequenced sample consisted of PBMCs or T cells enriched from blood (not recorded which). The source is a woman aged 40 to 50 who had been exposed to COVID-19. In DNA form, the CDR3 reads TGTGCCAGCAGCCCCTTCATGGGAGGGAATTCACCCCTCCACTTT. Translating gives CASSPFMGGNSPLHF.